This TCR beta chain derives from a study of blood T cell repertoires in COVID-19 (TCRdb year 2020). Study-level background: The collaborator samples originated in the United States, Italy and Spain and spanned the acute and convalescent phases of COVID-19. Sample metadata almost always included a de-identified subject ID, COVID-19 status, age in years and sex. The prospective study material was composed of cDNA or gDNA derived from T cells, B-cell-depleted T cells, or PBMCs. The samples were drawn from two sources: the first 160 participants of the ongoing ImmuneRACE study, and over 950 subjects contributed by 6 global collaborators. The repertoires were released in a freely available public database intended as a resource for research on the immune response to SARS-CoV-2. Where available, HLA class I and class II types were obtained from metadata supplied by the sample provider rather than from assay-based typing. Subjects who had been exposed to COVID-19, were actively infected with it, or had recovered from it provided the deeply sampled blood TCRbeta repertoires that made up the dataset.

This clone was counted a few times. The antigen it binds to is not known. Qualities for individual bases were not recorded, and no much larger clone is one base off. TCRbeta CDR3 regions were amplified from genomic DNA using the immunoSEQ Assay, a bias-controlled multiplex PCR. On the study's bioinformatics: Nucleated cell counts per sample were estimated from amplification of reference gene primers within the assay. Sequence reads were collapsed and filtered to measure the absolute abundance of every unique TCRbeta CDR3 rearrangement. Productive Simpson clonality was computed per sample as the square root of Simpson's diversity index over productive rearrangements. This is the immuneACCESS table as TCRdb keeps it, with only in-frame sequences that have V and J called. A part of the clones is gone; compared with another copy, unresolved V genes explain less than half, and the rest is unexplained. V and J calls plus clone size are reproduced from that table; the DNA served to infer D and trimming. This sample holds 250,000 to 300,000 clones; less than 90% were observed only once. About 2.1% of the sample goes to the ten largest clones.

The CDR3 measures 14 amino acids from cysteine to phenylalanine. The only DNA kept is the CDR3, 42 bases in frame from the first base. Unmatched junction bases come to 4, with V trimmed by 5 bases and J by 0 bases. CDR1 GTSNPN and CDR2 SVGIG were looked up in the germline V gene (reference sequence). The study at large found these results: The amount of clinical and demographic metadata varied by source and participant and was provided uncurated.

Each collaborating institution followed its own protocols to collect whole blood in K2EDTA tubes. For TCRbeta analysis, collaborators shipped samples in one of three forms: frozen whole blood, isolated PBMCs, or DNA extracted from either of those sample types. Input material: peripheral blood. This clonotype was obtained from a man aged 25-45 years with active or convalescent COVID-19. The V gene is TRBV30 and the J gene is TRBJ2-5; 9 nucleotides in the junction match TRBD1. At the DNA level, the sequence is TGTGCCTGGGCCGGGACAGGGAACCAAGAGACCCAGTACTTC. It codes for CAWAGTGNQETQYF.